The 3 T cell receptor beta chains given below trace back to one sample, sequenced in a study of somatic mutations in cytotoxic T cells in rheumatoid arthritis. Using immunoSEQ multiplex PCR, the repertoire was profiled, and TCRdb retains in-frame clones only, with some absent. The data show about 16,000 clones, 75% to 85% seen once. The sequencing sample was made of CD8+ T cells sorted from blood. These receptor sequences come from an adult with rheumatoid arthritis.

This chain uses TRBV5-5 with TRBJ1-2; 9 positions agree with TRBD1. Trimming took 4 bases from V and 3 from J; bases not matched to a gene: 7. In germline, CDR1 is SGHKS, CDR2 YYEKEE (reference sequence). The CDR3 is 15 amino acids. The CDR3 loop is CASSRRTGADYGYTF. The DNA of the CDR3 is TGTGCCAGCAGCCGTAGGACAGGGGCGGACTATGGCTACACCTTC.

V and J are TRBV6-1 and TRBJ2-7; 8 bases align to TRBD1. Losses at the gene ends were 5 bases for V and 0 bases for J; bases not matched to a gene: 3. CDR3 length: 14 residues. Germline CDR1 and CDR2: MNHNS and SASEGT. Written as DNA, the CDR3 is TGTGCCAGCAGTCACAGGGGGAACTCCTACGAGCAGTACTTC. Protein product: CASSHRGNSYEQYF.

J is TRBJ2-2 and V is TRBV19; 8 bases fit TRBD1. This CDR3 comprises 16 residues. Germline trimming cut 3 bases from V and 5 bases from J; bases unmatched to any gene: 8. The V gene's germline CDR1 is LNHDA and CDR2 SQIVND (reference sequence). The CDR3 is CASSMETGAGTGELFF. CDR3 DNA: TGTGCCAGTAGTATGGAGACAGGGGCGGGAACCGGGGAGCTGTTTTTT.